The clone carrying this T cell receptor beta chain was counted at least ten times. The V end was cut by 5 bases, the J end by 0 bases, with 7 bases between. The CDR3 loop spans 13 amino acids. CDR1 SNHLY and CDR2 FYNNEI come from the germline V gene. Combining a sample-barcoded 5' primer with a J-beta primer mix, a second PCR ran for roughly 7 to 12 cycles. Tags on each cDNA molecule came from a template-switch adaptor with 12 random nucleotides. TCRdb fed the 5' RACE reads into MiXCR, producing one record per CDR3 protein. Of over 600,000 distinct CDR3 sequences listed, 20% to 25% were seen once; the top ten hold 3% to 4.5%. The sample belongs to a study of blood T cells in healthy people across ages. Per sample, extraction of total RNA gave at least 5 micrograms in every case.

This receptor was taken from a man between 65 and 85 years old in good health. The genes are TRBV2 and TRBJ1-2, with a possible D match to TRBD1 (5 bases). The material sequenced was blood. The CDR3 DNA reads as TGTGCCAGCAGTAGACAGTCTAACTATGGCTACACCTTC. It codes for CASSRQSNYGYTF.